This T cell receptor (beta chain) was obtained from a study of Graves' ophthalmopathy and Graves' hyperthyroidism. Moderate-to-severe activity, CAS ≥3, NOSPECS ≥4 and duration under 3 months were recorded for donors with ophthalmopathy. Diagnosis was based on clinical symptoms, serum thyroxine, TRAb, thyroid ultrasound and orbital computed tomography. RNA transcripts were the source from which TCR beta CDR3 regions were amplified. Second-round multiplex PCR followed a first-round RT-PCR using HTBI primers. TCRdb itself ran the multiplex PCR reads through MiXCR, one entry per CDR3 protein. The sample includes 660,000 or so distinct CDR3 sequences, 35% to 50% of them seen just once. V gave up 4 bases and J gave up 0 bases, with 13 bases separating them. The CDR3 loop spans 15 amino acids. Germline assignment: CDR1 SGHRS and CDR2 YFSETQ. This clonotype was observed many times. The antigen remains unidentified.

Study-level points and caveats: The blood repertoire also included most expanded thyroid clonotypes above 0.001 frequency.

The sequenced sample was peripheral blood. The sequence was collected from an adult man with Graves' ophthalmopathy. The J gene is TRBJ2-5, the V gene TRBV5-1; a weak D match, TRBD2 (6 bases). The CDR3 protein is CASSRYGGDQETQYF. The DNA of the CDR3 is TGCGCCAGCAGCCGTTATGGAGGGGACCAAGAGACCCAGTACTTC. The variable domain in full, with the rest retrieved from reference TRBV5-1 and TRBJ2-5, is KAGVTQTPRYLIKTRGQQVTLSCSPISGHRSVSWYQQTPGQGLQFLFEYFSETQRNKGNFPGRFSGRQFSNSRSEMNVSTLELGDSALYLCASSRYGGDQETQYFGPGTRLLVL.